Below, 13 T cell receptor beta chains from the same sample are listed, as sequenced in a study of molecular identifiers for immune sequencing clone quantification. One entry per CDR3 protein results from TCRdb running MiXCR on the PCR reads. The data contain around 300,000 distinct CDR3 sequences, about a quarter of them seen just once; the ten biggest clones take up 0.74%. The sequenced material came from naive CD8+ T cells from blood, with Jurkat cell RNA spiked in. The sample's subset: FACS-sorted CD8+CD4-CCR7+CD45RA+ naive T cells. The source is a human donor in good health. Some libraries in this study had Jurkat cell RNA spiked in.

This clonotype has a count of ten or more. V usage is TRBV2 and J usage is TRBJ2-7; D is ambiguous. CDR3 size: 15 residues. Germline CDR1 SNHLY, CDR2 FYNNEI. V lost 7 bases and J 0 bases, leaving 16 bases between the germline ends. The CDR3 DNA sequence: TGTGCCAGCACCGAAGGCAGTGCCTACTCCTACGAGCAGTACTTC. Translated, it gives CASTEGSAYSYEQYF.

The chain couples TRBV9 to TRBJ2-6, with TRBD1 identical over 10 bases. The CDR3 totals 19 residues. Germline CDR1 is SGDLS and CDR2 is YYNGEE. Trimming at V came to 0 bases and at J to 0 bases, leaving 6 bases not matched to a gene. The CDR3 nucleotides read TGTGCCAGCAGCGTAGAGGGGACAGGGGCCCCCTCTGGGGCCAACGTCCTGACTTTC. Amino acids: CASSVEGTGAPSGANVLTF.

This clonotype appeared a few times. The chain is built from TRBV30 and TRBJ1-4; 7 bases agree with TRBD1. The CDR3 is 16 amino acids. Per the germline V gene, CDR1 is GTSNPN and CDR2 is SVGIG (reference sequence). V was pared by 0 bases and J by 5 bases, with 9 bases of the junction left unmatched. CDR3 sequence (DNA): TGTGCCTGGAGTGTAGGCATAGGGACAGTGAATGAAAAACTGTTTTTT. Translation gives CAWSVGIGTVNEKLFF.

This clonotype was seen at least ten times. V is TRBV12-3 or TRBV12-4 and J is TRBJ2-6; D unresolved. The CDR3 is made up of 15 amino acids. V was pared by 1 base and J by 0 bases, with 4 bases between. The CDR3: CASSLEDSGANVLTF. The CDR3 DNA sequence: TGTGCCAGCAGTTTAGAGGACTCTGGGGCCAACGTCCTGACTTTC.

A few counts support this clonotype. V gene TRBV27 combines with J gene TRBJ2-1; D gene unclear. Trimming pared 5 bases from V and 6 bases from J, leaving 17 bases between. Looked up from germline, CDR1 is MNHEY and CDR2 is SMNVEV (reference sequence). This CDR3 is 15 amino acids long. The CDR3 nucleotides read TGTGCCAGCAGTCTGACCCTCCTTAACATCAATGAGCAGTTCTTC. Protein product: CASSLTLLNINEQFF.

As for this clonotype: One base away lies a much larger clone, so this may be a sequencing read error. The rearrangement uses TRBV28 and TRBJ1-4; D unresolved. The germline CDR1 and CDR2 sequences are MDHEN and SYDVKM. CDR3 length: 13 residues. This chain's CDR3 is CASSFSLNENLFF. The CDR3 coding sequence is TGTGCCAGCAGTTTCTCACTTAATGAAAACCTGTTTTTT.

This clonotype was detected a few times. The chain joins TRBV19 to TRBJ2-5; 14 nucleotides match TRBD2. The CDR3 has 20 amino acids. J gave up 5 bases and V 3 bases, and 17 bases lay outside the gene matches. CDR1 and CDR2 from the germline V gene are LNHDA and SQIVND (reference sequence). CDR3 region: CASSIEGLAGGTPLSETQYF. For the CDR3, the DNA is TGTGCCAGTAGTATTGAAGGACTAGCGGGGGGTACACCGTTGTCGGAGACCCAGTACTTC.

This clonotype was counted many times. V and J are TRBV7-9 and TRBJ1-5, with unresolved D. Germline V gene data show CDR1 as SEHNR and CDR2 as FQNEAQ (reference sequence). The CDR3 runs to 12 residues. The V and J ends lost 5 bases and 3 bases respectively, with 5 bases between them. CDR3 in amino acids: CASSRTNQPQHF. CDR3 nucleotide sequence: TGTGCCAGCAGCCGAACCAATCAGCCCCAGCATTTT.

The chain carries TRBV7-9 and TRBJ2-4; D unresolved. CDR1 and CDR2 (germline): SEHNR, FQNEAQ (reference sequence). The CDR3 totals 15 residues. Trimming left V 5 bases short and J 1 base short, with 12 bases between. The CDR3 is CASSPRVVAKNIQYF. CDR3 sequence (DNA): TGTGCCAGCAGCCCTCGGGTTGTGGCCAAAAACATTCAGTACTTC.

This clonotype has more than one count but fewer than ten. The V call is TRBV30, the J call TRBJ2-3; 7 bases map to TRBD1. CDR3 size: 15 residues. J gave up 2 bases and V 5 bases, and 10 bases lay outside the gene matches. Germline V gene data show CDR1 as GTSNPN and CDR2 as SVGIG (reference sequence). The CDR3 sequence: CAWETGDGLTDTQYF. For the CDR3, the DNA is TGTGCCTGGGAAACAGGGGACGGGCTCACAGATACGCAGTATTTT.

DNA for the CDR3: TGCGCCAGCAGCCAAGACCCCCGACGCACGGCGACCCAGTACTTC. It specifies CASSQDPRRTATQYF. The J gene is TRBJ2-5, the V gene TRBV4-1; no clear D gene. Germline V gene lookup returns CDR1 MGHRA and CDR2 YSYEKL. V was cut by 0 bases and J by 7 bases, with 15 bases left in between. This CDR3 has 15 amino acids.

At least ten counts were recorded for this clonotype. This rearrangement joins TRBV9 to TRBJ2-1; the D gene is possibly TRBD2 (6 bases). Germline values: CDR1 SGDLS, CDR2 YYNGEE. CDR3 length: 16 residues. The V end was cut by 4 bases, the J end by 3 bases, with 17 bases between. CDR3 nucleotide sequence: TGTGCCAGCAGCCCTCTAGCGATTTTGGGCTACAATGAGCAGTTCTTC. This codes for CASSPLAILGYNEQFF.

This clonotype appeared many times. The rearrangement joins TRBV7-2 to TRBJ2-3; no reliable D call. Germline CDR1 SGHTA, CDR2 FQGNSA. The length of the CDR3 is 14 residues. Trimming removed 4 bases from V and 0 bases from J, with 8 bases in between. The CDR3 DNA reads TGTGCCAGCAGCTCCCTCGGGAGCACAGATACGCAGTATTTT. It translates to CASSSLGSTDTQYF.